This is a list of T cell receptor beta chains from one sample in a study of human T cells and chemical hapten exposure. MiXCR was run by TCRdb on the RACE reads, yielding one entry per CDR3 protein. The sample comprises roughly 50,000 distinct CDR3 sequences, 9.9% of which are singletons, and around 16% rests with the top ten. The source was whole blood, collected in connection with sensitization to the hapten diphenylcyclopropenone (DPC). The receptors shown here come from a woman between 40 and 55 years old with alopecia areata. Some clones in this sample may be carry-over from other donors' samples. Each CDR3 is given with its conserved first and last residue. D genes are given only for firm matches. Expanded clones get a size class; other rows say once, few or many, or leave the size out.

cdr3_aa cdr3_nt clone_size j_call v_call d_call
CASLDRPNTGELFF TGCGCCAGCCTCGACAGGCCCAACACCGGGGAGCTGTTTTTT NA TRBJ2-2 TRBV5-1 NA
CASSNDVYEQYF TGTGCCAGCAGCAACGACGTCTACGAGCAGTACTTC many TRBJ2-7 TRBV5-6 NA
CASDTHSGTGENQPQHF TGTGCCAGCGACACCCATTCCGGGACAGGAGAGAATCAGCCCCAGCATTTT few TRBJ1-5 TRBV2 TRBD1
CASSPAGHGYGYTF TGTGCCAGCAGCCCCGCGGGACACGGATATGGCTACACCTTC many TRBJ1-2 TRBV7-2 NA
CASSQDIRAYEQYF TGCGCCAGCAGCCAAGATATTAGAGCCTACGAGCAGTACTTC few TRBJ2-7 TRBV4-3 NA
CASSSQGSNQPQHF TGTGCCAGCAGCTCACAGGGGAGCAATCAGCCCCAGCATTTT NA TRBJ1-5 TRBV7-9 TRBD1
CASSQGTPREQYF TGTGCCAGCAGCCAAGGGACCCCTAGGGAGCAGTACTTC few TRBJ2-7 TRBV4-2 NA
CASRGSPGPQTQYF TGCGCCAGCAGAGGATCCCCGGGGCCGCAGACCCAGTACTTC few TRBJ2-5 TRBV5-1 NA
CASSYRGTALTEAFF TGTGCCAGCAGTTACCGTGGGACAGCACTTACTGAAGCTTTCTTT NA TRBJ1-1 TRBV6-5 TRBD1
CAISPDNEQFF TGTGCCATCAGCCCCGACAATGAGCAGTTCTTC few TRBJ2-1 TRBV10-3 NA